Below, one TCR beta chain is given with its context. The antigen is not known. These data originate in a study of cytomegalovirus exposure and HLA in healthy donors. The study, taken as a whole, reports: Using a false discovery rate of 0.05, a later analysis showed that approximately 18,000 TCR beta sequences were associated with HLA alleles. Some segments of the V type, notably TRBV6-2 and TRBV6-3, were excluded as indistinguishable. Fewer N-insertions (relative to the approximately 670-donor mean) were reportedly seen in an Asian-associated ancestry cluster in a later analysis.

The PCR was carried out with 60 Vbeta primers and 13 Jbeta primers. The repertoire was sequenced with immunoSEQ multiplex PCR; TCRdb's copy has only in-frame clones and lacks some. The sample has about 200,000 clones. V was shortened by 2 bases and J by 9 bases, with 11 bases between the two germline ends. The V gene's germline CDR1 is SNHLY and CDR2 FYNNEI. CDR3 size: 13 residues. This TCR was recovered from a girl aged 2 to 9 in good health and CMV-seropositive. The sequencing sample was made of PBMCs. The V call is TRBV2, the J call TRBJ1-3; no firm D call. The CDR3: CASSERRATTIYF. CDR3 DNA: TGTGCCAGCAGTGAAAGGCGGGCGACCACCATATATTTT.